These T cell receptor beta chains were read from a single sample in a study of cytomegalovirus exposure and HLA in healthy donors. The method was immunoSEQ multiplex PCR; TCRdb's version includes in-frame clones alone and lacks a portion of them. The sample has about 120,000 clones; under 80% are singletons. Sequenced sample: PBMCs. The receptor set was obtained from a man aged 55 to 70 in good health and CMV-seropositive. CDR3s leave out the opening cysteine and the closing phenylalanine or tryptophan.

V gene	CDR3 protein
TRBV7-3	ASSPTGNIGYT
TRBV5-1	ASSSHQILAGTEAF
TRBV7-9	ASSFWTGGGETQY
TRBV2	ASSEDRGGDQPQH
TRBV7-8	ASSPRGRGGRTGELF
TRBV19	ASSPVAGRYEQY
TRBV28	ASSLYPGRTGELF
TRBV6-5	ASSYSRQPTNEKLF
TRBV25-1	ASKDRGYGYT
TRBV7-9	ASSATGSSYEQY
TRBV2	ASSDGGAGLVDTQY
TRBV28	ASSPNQRHSYEQY
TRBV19	ATTVQFITGGAMNTEAF
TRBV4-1	ASSQEARGANTGELF
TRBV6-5	ASSSRQGTDTQY
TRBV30	AWSQEKLF
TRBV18	ASSRDRRGPQH
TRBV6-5	ASSPSRGNIQY
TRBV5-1	ASSLVTVGEQY
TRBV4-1	ASSQAEGTGLNQPQH
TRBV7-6	ASSLIRWQY
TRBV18	ASSLSRANEKLF
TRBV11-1	ASSTGTGYYEQY
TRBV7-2	ASSLRVAWRDRETGELF
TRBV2	ASSSSGRNEQF
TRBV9	ASSPRDRGNIQY
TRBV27	ASQKRDPTDTQY
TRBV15	ATSGGLSGADTQY
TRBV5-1	ASSLEGGYSNQPQH